This section outlines one T cell receptor beta chain sequence together with its context. The specificity of this receptor is unknown. No quality values exist for individual bases; no much larger clone is one base distant. This sample is drawn from a study of cytomegalovirus exposure and HLA in healthy donors (dated by TCRdb to about 2017). For context, the study as a whole: A later analysis indicated that the 130 or so validation repertoires were generated on the platform also employed for the 700 or so repertoires of the first cohort. Besides the first cohort of 666 subjects, a separate validation cohort made up of 120 different subjects was used. The study aimed to test whether signatures of past pathogen exposure could be identified by cataloging public T cell receptors. To predict cytomegalovirus infection status, the study combined high-throughput TCR immunosequencing, statistical association of individual TCRs with disease status, and machine learning.

Library generation was performed with the immunoSEQ multiplex PCR assay. The study's own analysis went as follows. A statistical classification framework was built to diagnose cytomegalovirus status from the catalog of TCR beta chain sequences. TCRdb obtained this table from immuneACCESS and retained in-frame rearrangements with V and J assigned. These tables miss some clones; where compared with another copy, unresolved V genes account for less than half of the shortfall, and the remainder is unexplained. V and J calls and clone size are as listed in that table; D and trimming were resolved from the DNA. The sample profile shows roughly 110,000 clones; about 85% of them were found once. The top ten constitute 1.8% of the sample. Donors formed part of the validation cohort, which comprised some 120 subjects and was distinct from the first cohort of 690 or so subjects. What the study reported, not specific to this receptor: The validation cohort had no HLA typing available for a later analysis, so co-occurrence within that cohort was assessed over all 120 or so repertoires. Three of the identified cytomegalovirus-associated TCR beta chains were confirmed in vitro to be specific for cytomegalovirus antigens. The study gave a list of 150 to 200 TCR beta chains associated with cytomegalovirus. Of the cluster scores, approximately 95% were above 0 in a later analysis, which found that TCRs clustered in the first cohort also tended to co-occur in the 95 to 150 validation repertoires. Cytomegalovirus status was reported to be diagnosed by the classifier with high specificity and sensitivity in both the original and validation cohorts. According to the authors, the approach could potentially be generalized to other disease states and immunological phenotypes. Across donors, most TCR sequences were observed very rarely, whereas some public TCRs were present in many individuals.

CDR1 and CDR2, per the germline V gene, are KGHSH and LQKENI. The CDR3 holds 15 amino acids from the cysteine to the phenylalanine. Left in the record is the CDR3 DNA by itself, 45 bases read in frame from the first base. V drops 6 bases and J drops 4 bases, leaving 18 bases in between. Material: PBMCs. The V and J segments used are TRBV18 and TRBJ1-2; 5 matching bases give a weak D call of TRBD1. This receptor was obtained from a woman aged 18-35 years in good health and CMV-seropositive. In nucleotides, the sequence is TGTGCCAGCTCCTTTAGGGGCCGTCCGTCCTATGGCTACACCTTC. Its product reads: CASSFRGRPSYGYTF.